This T cell receptor (beta chain) was sequenced in a study of CD8+ T cells in alopecia areata. RNA was isolated and reverse transcribed to cDNA, the sequencing template. Method: immunoSEQ multiplex PCR; TCRdb's copy keeps in-frame clones and lacks some. In the table there are about 110,000 clones, roughly 55% of which are singletons. The study's findings and limits: The study found TCR sharing across patients less clear than in mice, possibly for HLA reasons.

In germline, CDR1 is MDHEN, CDR2 SYDVKM. V dropped 6 bases and J dropped 0 bases, with 12 bases sitting between them. The CDR3 runs 16 residues. On this clone: Its antigen is not known.

Collection of lesional scalp punch biopsies and peripheral blood was performed in alopecia areata patients. PBMC-derived CD4+ and CD8+ T cells were sorted. This receptor was obtained from a human donor with alopecia areata. This chain connects TRBV28 to TRBJ2-6, with D tentatively TRBD1 or TRBD2 (5 bases each). Sequencing input: NKG2D-low CD8+ T cells sorted from blood. CDR3 DNA sequence: TGTGCCAGCAGCTCCGGGACCCCCTCTGGGGCCAACGTCCTGACTTTC. Its translation is CASSSGTPSGANVLTF.